A single sample is the source of the 18 T cell receptor beta chains below, sequenced in a study of blood T cell repertoires in COVID-19. Sequenced by immunoSEQ multiplex PCR; TCRdb stores in-frame clones only, minus some. The data contain 150,000 to 200,000 clones, 84% of them seen just once; the ten biggest clones take up less than 3%. Sequencing was performed on peripheral blood. The receptors shown here come from a woman aged 80 or over with COVID-19, enrolled during active disease.

The chain is built from TRBV27 and TRBJ1-4; D unresolved. V lost 6 bases, J lost 3 bases, and 14 bases lay in between. Per the germline V gene, CDR1 is MNHEY and CDR2 is SMNVEV (reference sequence). The CDR3 loop spans 15 amino acids. The chain's CDR3 is CASSRGIWANEKLFF. The CDR3 coding sequence is TGTGCCAGCAGCCGCGGGATTTGGGCTAATGAAAAACTGTTTTTT.

The rearrangement uses TRBV10-2 and TRBJ2-5; TRBD1 matches 8 bases. The length of the CDR3 is 15 residues. The ends lost 6 bases at V and 1 base at J; junction bases unmatched: 7. Germline CDR1 WSHSY, CDR2 SAAADI. The CDR3 here is CASSPGTGTQETQYF. The CDR3 DNA reads TGCGCCAGCAGCCCCGGGACAGGAACCCAAGAGACCCAGTACTTC.

This clone was recorded a few times. The V and J genes are TRBV3-1 (or the pseudogene TRBV3-2) and TRBJ2-2; D possibly corresponds to TRBD2 (5 bases). The CDR3 is made up of 13 amino acids. From germline, CDR1 is LGHDT and CDR2 YNNKEL (reference sequence). V shed 5 bases and J shed 6 bases, with 10 bases lying between them. This CDR3 is CASSYLGAGELFF. The CDR3 DNA is TGTGCCAGCAGCTATCTCGGGGCCGGGGAGCTGTTTTTT.

The gene calls are TRBV20-1 and TRBJ1-6; 8 nucleotides match TRBD1. The CDR3 loop spans 15 amino acids. Germline V CDR1 and CDR2: DFQATT, SNEGSKA (reference sequence). Germline trimming cut 3 bases from V and 10 bases from J; bases unmatched to any gene: 11. In nucleotides, the CDR3 is TGCAGTGCTAGTTTGGGAACAGGGGGGCAGTCACCCCTCCACTTT. Translated: CSASLGTGGQSPLHF.

The chain links TRBV11-3 to TRBJ2-3; 10 nucleotides line up with TRBD1. The CDR3 spans 16 residues. V lost 4 bases and J lost 3; bases outside the gene matches: 7. The germline gives CDR1 SGHNT, CDR2 YENEEA. The CDR3 region has the DNA TGTGCCAGCAGCTCACCGGAGGACAGGGGGACAGATACGCAGTATTTT. This translates into CASSSPEDRGTDTQYF.

The CDR3 nucleotides are TGTGCCAGCAGCCAAGATTTTTTCTCCGAGCAGTACTTC. Its protein is CASSQDFFSEQYF. The V gene is TRBV4-2, the J gene TRBJ2-7; D call uncertain. Looked up from germline, CDR1 is LGHNA and CDR2 is YNFKEQ. The CDR3 is 13 residues long. The V and J ends lost 0 bases and 6 bases respectively, with 9 bases between them.

This chain's CDR3 is CASRGLAGVNEQFF. CDR3 nucleotide sequence: TGTGCCAGCAGAGGACTAGCGGGAGTCAATGAGCAGTTCTTC. J is TRBJ2-1 and V is TRBV27, with 13 bases lining up with TRBD2. The CDR3 totals 14 residues. The germline V gene has CDR1 MNHEY and CDR2 SMNVEV (reference sequence). The V gene end was trimmed by 6 bases and the J gene end by 6 bases; junction bases not matched to a gene: 2.

The gene calls are TRBV21-1 and TRBJ1-5. TRBV21-1 is shown as a pseudogene. This CDR3 is 15 amino acids long. The CDR3 loop is CASSTQPGINQPQHF. The CDR3 DNA reads TGTGCCAGCAGCACCCAACCCGGGATAAATCAGCCCCAGCATTTT.

About this clone: The sample contains more than one DNA sequence encoding this CDR3. The chain combines TRBV7-2 with TRBJ1-3; D remains unclear. The V gene lost 1 base and the J gene lost 5 bases, with 9 bases spanning the gap. Germline CDR1 and CDR2: SGHTA and FQGNSA. The CDR3 spans 14 residues. Here the CDR3 reads CASSLEAGRNTIYF. DNA of the CDR3: TGTGCCAGCAGCTTAGAGGCAGGCCGAAACACCATATATTTT.

As DNA, the CDR3 is TGTGCCAGCAGCCAAAGGACAGGGGTAGGGGACATTCAGTACTTC. Its protein is CASSQRTGVGDIQYF. This rearrangement joins TRBV14 to TRBJ2-4, with TRBD1 matching over 9 bases. Germline V gene lookup returns CDR1 SGHDN and CDR2 FVKESK. The CDR3 is made up of 15 amino acids. V lost 2 bases, J lost 8 bases, and 7 bases stayed unmatched.

The count of this clone is one. This chain uses TRBV19 with TRBJ1-5; D perhaps matches TRBD1 (6 bases). This CDR3 spans 16 amino acids. Germline CDR1 and CDR2: LNHDA and SQIVND (reference sequence). V lost 6 bases to trimming and J lost 2 bases, with 17 bases between them. CDR3: CASSKTGRWGNQPQHF. The CDR3 region has the DNA TGTGCCAGTAGCAAGACAGGCCGATGGGGCAATCAGCCCCAGCATTTT.

The chain has TRBV5-1 and TRBJ2-5, with 12 bases aligning to TRBD2. Germline values: CDR1 SGHRS, CDR2 YFSETQ. The J segment lost 4 bases and the V segment lost 1 base, leaving 2 bases of the junction unmatched. This CDR3 has 15 residues. DNA for the CDR3: TGCGCCAGCAGCTTGCAGGGACTAGCGGGAGAGACCCAGTACTTC. This translates into CASSLQGLAGETQYF.

Of note for this clone: At one boundary the junction diverges from the germline segment, which might be a read error. The V and J genes are TRBV9 and TRBJ1-1; weak D call: TRBD1 (6 bases). The CDR3 contains 16 residues. In germline, CDR1 is SGDLS, CDR2 YYNGEE. The CDR3 is CASSVGGTNVNAEAFF. The CDR3 nucleotides read TGTGCCAGCAGCGTAGGGGGGACAAACGTGAACGCTGAAGCTTTCTTT.

The rearrangement joins TRBV19 to TRBJ1-4; 10 nucleotides align to TRBD1. The CDR3 is made up of 16 amino acids. Looked up from germline, CDR1 is LNHDA and CDR2 is SQIVND (reference sequence). V lost 7 bases, J lost 10 bases, and 15 bases stayed unmatched. The CDR3 loop reads CASIQGTGAWAGKLFF. The CDR3, as DNA: TGTGCCAGTATTCAAGGGACAGGGGCCTGGGCGGGAAAACTGTTTTTT.

The chain has TRBV15 and TRBJ1-1; weak D call: TRBD1 (5 bases). Germline assignment: CDR1 LNHNV and CDR2 YYDKDF (reference sequence). Trimming pared 1 base from V and 2 bases from J, leaving 17 bases between. This CDR3 is 17 amino acids long. This CDR3 is CATSRALGTGLNTEAFF. The CDR3 DNA is TGTGCCACCAGCAGAGCCCTCGGGACGGGACTCAACACTGAAGCTTTCTTT.

This chain joins TRBV7-8 and TRBJ2-3; TRBD2 agrees at 10 bases. The CDR3 sequence is 14 residues long. CDR1 SGHVS and CDR2 FQNEAQ come from the germline V gene. V lost 4 bases, J lost 4 bases, and 2 bases stayed unmatched. This chain's CDR3 is CASSSGTSADTQYF. The CDR3 nucleotides are TGTGCCAGCAGCTCCGGGACTAGCGCAGATACGCAGTATTTT. The variable domain in full, with the rest retrieved from reference TRBV7-8 and TRBJ2-3, is GAGVSQSPRYKVAKRGQDVALRCDPISGHVSLFWYQQALGQGPEFLTYFQNEAQLDKSGLPSDRFFAERPEGSVSTLKIQRTQQEDSAVYLCASSSGTSADTQYFGPGTRLTVL.

The chain employs TRBV11-2 and TRBJ2-5, with 7 bases that match TRBD2. Germline V CDR1 and CDR2: SGHAT, FQNNGV. Trimming cost V 5 bases and J 0 bases; bases outside gene matches: 6. The CDR3 covers 15 residues. The CDR3: CASSLVGRNQETQYF. The CDR3, as DNA: TGTGCCAGCAGCCTGGTCGGGAGGAACCAAGAGACCCAGTACTTC.

The chain combines TRBV6-5 with TRBJ1-5; TRBD1 matches at 8 bases. CDR1 and CDR2 (germline): MNHEY, SVGAGI. CDR3 length: 15 amino acids. V shed 6 bases, J shed 1 base, and the junction held 5 bases outside the gene matches. The CDR3 bases are TGTGCCAGCAGCAGTCGACAGGGGAGCAATCAGCCCCAGCATTTT. Its protein is CASSSRQGSNQPQHF.